What follows are 32 T cell receptor beta chains derived from one specimen sequenced in a study of T cells expressing NK-cell markers. TCRdb reworked the 5' RACE reads into one entry per CDR3 protein, no DNA. Its table records roughly 160,000 distinct CDR3 sequences. Sequencing used blood T cells: a sorted CD56 or NKG2C T cell subset, CD4+ or CD8+ T cells, or bulk PBMC T cells (not recorded which). The receptors were sampled from a man aged 18-69 years in good health.

V is TRBV5-4 and J is TRBJ2-5; TCRdb lists TRBD1, though no DNA is available to test this call. This CDR3 comprises 12 residues. Looked up from germline, CDR1 is SGHNT and CDR2 is YYREEE (reference sequence). The CDR3 here is CASSTGSETQYF. Using reference TRBV5-4 and TRBJ2-5 for the parts outside the CDR3, the full variable domain is ETGVTQSPTHLIKTRGQQVTLRCSSQSGHNTVSWYQQALGQGPQFIFQYYREEENGRGNFPPRFSGLQFPNYSSELNVNALELDDSALYLCASSTGSETQYFGPGTRLLVL.

This chain uses TRBV3-1 with TRBJ2-2; no DNA is available, so the TRBD1 call from TCRdb remains unchecked. The CDR3 loop spans 19 amino acids. Germline V lookup: CDR1 LGHDT, CDR2 YNNKEL (reference sequence). The CDR3 sequence: CASSQDFSWAGPNTGELFF.

CDR3 sequence: CASSTRLEEETQYF. The V call is TRBV5-1, the J call TRBJ2-5; TCRdb names TRBD2, which stays unverified in the absence of DNA. CDR3 size: 14 residues. Germline CDR1 reads SGHRS; CDR2 reads YFSETQ.

The V gene is TRBV7-9, the J gene TRBJ1-4; as DNA is missing, the TRBD1 call by TCRdb cannot be tested. The CDR3 covers 15 residues. The germline V gene has CDR1 SEHNR and CDR2 FQNEAQ (reference sequence). The CDR3 loop is CASSPRQGGDEKLFF.

The genes are TRBV15 and TRBJ2-7; TCRdb outputs TRBD1, but without DNA this stays unchecked. CDR1 and CDR2 (germline): LNHNV, YYDKDF (reference sequence). The CDR3 has 16 residues. CDR3: CATSGSQTREAYEQYF. Combining the CDR3 with reference TRBV15 and TRBJ2-7 gives the whole variable domain DAMVIQNPRYQVTQFGKPVTLSCSQTLNHNVMYWYQQKSSQAPKLLFHYYDKDFNNEADTPDNFQSRRPNTSFCFLDIRSPGLGDTAMYLCATSGSQTREAYEQYFGPGTRLTVT.

The J gene is TRBJ1-2, the V gene TRBV9; TCRdb lists TRBD1, though no DNA is available to test this call. Germline V gives CDR1 SGDLS, CDR2 YYNGEE. This CDR3 has 17 amino acids. CDR3 protein: CASSEGTGGLANYGYTF.

The rearrangement joins TRBV25-1 to TRBJ1-6; without DNA, the TCRdb call of TRBD1 cannot be checked. There are 15 residues in the CDR3. Germline V gene lookup returns CDR1 MGHDK and CDR2 SYGVNS. The CDR3 protein is CASSGQYSYNSPLHF.

The rearrangement uses TRBV5-6 and TRBJ1-5. CDR1 is SGHDT and CDR2 is YYEEEE in the germline V gene. This CDR3 contains 14 residues. CDR3 loop: CASSLAFGSQPQHF.

V is TRBV6-5 and J is TRBJ1-5; TCRdb's D call, TRBD1, is unchecked because there is no DNA. This CDR3 comprises 18 residues. The germline gives CDR1 MNHEY, CDR2 SVGAGI. CDR3 amino acids: CASSYVLFGQGARQPQHF.

This chain uses TRBV4-2 with TRBJ2-7; TCRdb's D call of TRBD1 is untestable without DNA. The CDR3 covers 15 residues. Looked up from germline, CDR1 is LGHNA and CDR2 is YNFKEQ. CDR3 region: CASSLSHGDSYEQYF.

V gene TRBV4-2 combines with J gene TRBJ1-4. The CDR3 spans 15 residues. Per the germline V gene, CDR1 is LGHNA and CDR2 is YNFKEQ. The CDR3 spells CASSQEEVGNEKLFF.

The chain recombines TRBV29-1 with TRBJ1-2. The CDR3 has 13 amino acids. Germline V gene lookup returns CDR1 SQVTM and CDR2 ANQGSEA. The chain's CDR3 is CSVEDGMSYGYTF.

The chain uses TRBV7-3 and TRBJ2-1; TCRdb indicates TRBD1, and absent DNA this call remains unverified. CDR1 and CDR2 from the germline V gene are SGHTA and FQGTGA. This CDR3 has 13 residues. The CDR3 region is CASSFGGGNEQFF. Drawing the rest from reference TRBV7-3 and TRBJ2-1, the complete variable domain is GAGVSQTPSNKVTEKGKYVELRCDPISGHTALYWYRQSLGQGPEFLIYFQGTGAADDSGLPNDRFFAVRPEGSVSTLKIQRTERGDSAVYLCASSFGGGNEQFFGPGTRLTVL.

The rearrangement joins TRBV12-3 or TRBV12-4 to TRBJ2-1; TCRdb's D call, TRBD2, is unchecked because there is no DNA. The CDR3 consists of 18 residues. The CDR3 here is CASSMGTSGASRYNEQFF.

J is TRBJ2-7 and V is TRBV11-2; TCRdb lists TRBD2, though no DNA is available to test this call. Germline V gene sequence: CDR1 SGHAT, CDR2 FQNNGV. This CDR3 is 13 amino acids long. The CDR3: CASSRDGNYEQYF.

V is TRBV7-9 and J is TRBJ2-5; TCRdb calls TRBD1, which cannot be checked without DNA. CDR3 length: 14 residues. The V gene's germline CDR1 is SEHNR and CDR2 FQNEAQ (reference sequence). CDR3 loop: CASSGTGRAETQYF. Using reference TRBV7-9 and TRBJ2-5 for the parts outside the CDR3, the full variable domain is DTGVSQNPRHKITKRGQNVTFRCDPISEHNRLYWYRQTLGQGPEFLTYFQNEAQLEKSRLLSDRFSAERPKGSFSTLEIQRTEQGDSAMYLCASSGTGRAETQYFGPGTRLLVL.

This clonotype shows up as medium-sized by frequency. The chain has TRBV24-1 and TRBJ2-3; the D gene TCRdb calls, TRBD1, cannot be checked with no DNA. Germline CDR1 KGHDR, CDR2 SFDVKD. The CDR3 extends over 16 amino acids. The CDR3 loop is CATSAGEGRARDTQYF.

The chain recombines TRBV5-1 with TRBJ2-1; TCRdb indicates TRBD2, and absent DNA this call remains unverified. The germline V gene encodes CDR1 SGHRS and CDR2 YFSETQ. This CDR3 is built from 17 residues. The CDR3 protein is CASSPGIAGLSYNEQFF. Full variable domain (outside the CDR3, taken from reference TRBV5-1 and TRBJ2-1): KAGVTQTPRYLIKTRGQQVTLSCSPISGHRSVSWYQQTPGQGLQFLFEYFSETQRNKGNFPGRFSGRQFSNSRSEMNVSTLELGDSALYLCASSPGIAGLSYNEQFFGPGTRLTVL.

The chain carries TRBV12-3 or TRBV12-4 and TRBJ2-4; absent DNA, TCRdb's TRBD1 call cannot be checked. The CDR3 is 16 residues long. CDR3 sequence: CASSTTGGSSKNIQYF.

The chain combines TRBV4-1 with TRBJ1-1; TCRdb's D call, TRBD1, is unchecked because there is no DNA. The CDR3 loop spans 15 amino acids. The germline V gene encodes CDR1 MGHRA and CDR2 YSYEKL. The CDR3 sequence: CASSQAAGAITEAFF.

The gene calls are TRBV11-2 and TRBJ2-3; TCRdb calls TRBD2, which cannot be checked without DNA. The CDR3 has 18 residues. CDR1 SGHAT and CDR2 FQNNGV come from the germline V gene. The CDR3 here is CASSLVFSAGGFTDTQYF.

This chain links TRBV20-1 with TRBJ1-1; TCRdb names TRBD1, which stays unverified in the absence of DNA. Germline V CDR1 and CDR2: DFQATT, SNEGSKA (reference sequence). The CDR3 consists of 14 residues. CDR3 protein: CSARVRGVGTEAFF.

The chain recombines TRBV6-4 with TRBJ2-7; TCRdb lists TRBD2, though no DNA is available to test this call. The CDR3 has 19 residues. CDR1 and CDR2 (germline): MRHNA, SNTAGT. The CDR3 loop reads CASPPPSRLAGGTSYEQYF.

The J gene is TRBJ2-3, the V gene TRBV2; absent DNA, TCRdb's TRBD1 call cannot be checked. In germline, CDR1 is SNHLY, CDR2 FYNNEI. This CDR3 spans 15 amino acids. CDR3 sequence: CASSEDGGATDTQYF.

The chain recombines TRBV12-3 or TRBV12-4 with TRBJ1-5; TCRdb reports TRBD1, a call that lacks DNA to check it against. The CDR3 runs 15 residues. The chain's CDR3 is CASSFWQDINQPQHF.

The V gene is TRBV6-1, the J gene TRBJ2-1; the D call from TCRdb, TRBD1, cannot be confirmed without DNA. Germline lookup yields CDR1 MNHNS and CDR2 SASEGT. The CDR3 has 15 residues. The CDR3 reads CATGSRTEFYNEQFF.

The rearrangement links TRBV11-2 to TRBJ2-7; with no DNA, the TCRdb D assignment of TRBD2 cannot be verified. There are 14 residues in the CDR3. Germline V gene sequence: CDR1 SGHAT, CDR2 FQNNGV. The CDR3 is CASSLTSGGHEQYF.

The gene calls are TRBV3-1 and TRBJ2-3; lacking DNA, the TRBD1 call made by TCRdb goes unchecked. This CDR3 is built from 17 residues. Per germline, CDR1 LGHDT and CDR2 YNNKEL (reference sequence). CDR3 amino acids: CASSQDLTPASTDTQYF.

The chain employs TRBV19 and TRBJ2-1; the TRBD2 assignment by TCRdb is unverifiable without DNA. The CDR3 contains 15 residues. The germline V gene has CDR1 LNHDA and CDR2 SQIVND (reference sequence). The CDR3 reads CASTLSSGGGNEQFF.

This chain's CDR3 is CSASGGVEAETQYF. This rearrangement joins TRBV20-1 to TRBJ2-5; the D gene TCRdb calls, TRBD1, cannot be checked with no DNA. Per the germline V gene, CDR1 is DFQATT and CDR2 is SNEGSKA (reference sequence). This CDR3 contains 14 residues.

The CDR3 reads CASRGPYGYTF. The V and J genes are TRBV6-5 and TRBJ1-2; without DNA, the TCRdb call of TRBD1 cannot be checked. The CDR3 is 11 residues long. Germline CDR1 MNHEY, CDR2 SVGAGI.

The chain employs TRBV15 and TRBJ1-2; TCRdb outputs TRBD1, but without DNA this stays unchecked. Germline CDR1 is LNHNV and CDR2 is YYDKDF (reference sequence). This CDR3 spans 15 amino acids. CDR3 sequence: CATSRDLGGAEGYTF. Full variable domain (rest looked up from reference TRBV15 and TRBJ1-2): DAMVIQNPRYQVTQFGKPVTLSCSQTLNHNVMYWYQQKSSQAPKLLFHYYDKDFNNEADTPDNFQSRRPNTSFCFLDIRSPGLGDTAMYLCATSRDLGGAEGYTFGSGTRLTVV.